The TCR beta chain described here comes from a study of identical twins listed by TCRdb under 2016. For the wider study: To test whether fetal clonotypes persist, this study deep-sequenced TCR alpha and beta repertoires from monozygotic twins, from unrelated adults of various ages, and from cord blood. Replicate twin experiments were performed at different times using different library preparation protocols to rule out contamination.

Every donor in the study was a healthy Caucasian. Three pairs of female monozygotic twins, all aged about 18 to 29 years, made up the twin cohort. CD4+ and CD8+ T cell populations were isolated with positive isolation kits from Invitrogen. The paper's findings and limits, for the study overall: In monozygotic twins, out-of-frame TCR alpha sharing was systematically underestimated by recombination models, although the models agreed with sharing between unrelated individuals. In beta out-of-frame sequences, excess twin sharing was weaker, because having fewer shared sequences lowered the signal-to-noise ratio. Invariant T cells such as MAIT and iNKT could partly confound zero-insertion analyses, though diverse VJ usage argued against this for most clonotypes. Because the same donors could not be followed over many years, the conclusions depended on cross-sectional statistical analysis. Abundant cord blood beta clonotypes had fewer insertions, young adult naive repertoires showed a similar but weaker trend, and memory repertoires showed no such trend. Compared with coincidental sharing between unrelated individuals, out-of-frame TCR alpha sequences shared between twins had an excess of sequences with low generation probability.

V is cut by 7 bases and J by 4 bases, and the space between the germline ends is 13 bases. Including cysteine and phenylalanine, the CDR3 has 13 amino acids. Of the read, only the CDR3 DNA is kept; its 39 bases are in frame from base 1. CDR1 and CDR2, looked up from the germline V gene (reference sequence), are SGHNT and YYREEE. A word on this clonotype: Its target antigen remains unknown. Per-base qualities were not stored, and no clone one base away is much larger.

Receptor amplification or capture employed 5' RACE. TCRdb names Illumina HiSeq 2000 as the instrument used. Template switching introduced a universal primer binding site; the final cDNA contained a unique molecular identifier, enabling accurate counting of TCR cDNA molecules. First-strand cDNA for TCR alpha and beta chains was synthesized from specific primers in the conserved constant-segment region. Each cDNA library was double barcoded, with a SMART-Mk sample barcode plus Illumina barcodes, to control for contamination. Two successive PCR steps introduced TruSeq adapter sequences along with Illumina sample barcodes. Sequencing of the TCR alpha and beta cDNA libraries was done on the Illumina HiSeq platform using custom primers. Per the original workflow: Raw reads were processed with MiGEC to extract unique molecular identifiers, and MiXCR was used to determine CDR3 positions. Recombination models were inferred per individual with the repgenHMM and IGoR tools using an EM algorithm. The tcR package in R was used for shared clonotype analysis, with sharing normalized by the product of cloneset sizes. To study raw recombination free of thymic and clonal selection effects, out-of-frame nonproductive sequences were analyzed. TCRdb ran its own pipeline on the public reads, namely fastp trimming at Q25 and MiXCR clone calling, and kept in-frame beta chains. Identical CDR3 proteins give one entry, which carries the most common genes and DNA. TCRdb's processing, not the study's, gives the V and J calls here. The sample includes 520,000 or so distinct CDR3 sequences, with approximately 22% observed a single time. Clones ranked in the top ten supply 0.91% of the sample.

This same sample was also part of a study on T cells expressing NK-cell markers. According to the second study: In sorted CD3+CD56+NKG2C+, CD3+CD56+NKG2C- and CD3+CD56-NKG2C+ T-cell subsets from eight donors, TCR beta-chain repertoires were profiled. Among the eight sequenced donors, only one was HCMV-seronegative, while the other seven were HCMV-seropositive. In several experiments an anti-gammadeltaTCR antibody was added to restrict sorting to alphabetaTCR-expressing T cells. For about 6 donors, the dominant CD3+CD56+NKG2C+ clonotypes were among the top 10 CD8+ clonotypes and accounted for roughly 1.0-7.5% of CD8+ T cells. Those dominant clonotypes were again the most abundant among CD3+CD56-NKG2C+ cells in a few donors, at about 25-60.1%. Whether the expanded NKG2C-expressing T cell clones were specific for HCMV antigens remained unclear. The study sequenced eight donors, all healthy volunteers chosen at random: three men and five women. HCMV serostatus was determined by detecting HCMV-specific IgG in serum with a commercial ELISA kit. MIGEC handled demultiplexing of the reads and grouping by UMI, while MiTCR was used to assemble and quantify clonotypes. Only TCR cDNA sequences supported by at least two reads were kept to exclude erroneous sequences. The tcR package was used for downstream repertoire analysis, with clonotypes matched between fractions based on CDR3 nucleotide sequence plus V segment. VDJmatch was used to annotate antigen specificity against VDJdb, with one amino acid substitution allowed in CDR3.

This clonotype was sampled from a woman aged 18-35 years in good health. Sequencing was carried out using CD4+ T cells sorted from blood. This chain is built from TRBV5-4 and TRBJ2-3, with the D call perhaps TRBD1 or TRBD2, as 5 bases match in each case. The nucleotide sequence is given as TGTGCCAGCTACCGTCGAGGGGCAGATACGCAGTATTTT. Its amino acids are CASYRRGADTQYF.